Following are 16 T cell receptor beta chains from one sample sequenced in a study of blood T cell repertoires in COVID-19. Some clones are missing from TCRdb's copy, which holds only in-frame ones; the method was immunoSEQ multiplex PCR. The sample includes approximately 200,000 clones, more than 85% of them seen just once. The sample was peripheral blood. Receptors originate from a woman under 40 with active or convalescent COVID-19.

The rearrangement joins TRBV5-4 to TRBJ1-2; a possible D gene is TRBD1 (6 bases). V shed 4 bases and J shed 8 bases, with 27 bases lying between them. CDR3 length: 17 residues. Germline assignment: CDR1 SGHNT and CDR2 YYREEE (reference sequence). The CDR3 sequence is CASSPGQAASSLLGYTF. The CDR3 coding sequence is TGTGCCAGCAGCCCGGGACAAGCCGCTTCTAGCTTGTTGGGCTACACCTTC.

V is TRBV6-5 and J is TRBJ2-3; 7 nucleotides agree with TRBD1. This CDR3 is 15 amino acids long. Germline V gene data show CDR1 as MNHEY and CDR2 as SVGAGI. Trimming at V came to 2 bases and at J to 6 bases, leaving 8 bases not matched to a gene. The CDR3 loop is CASSYPRQGMDTQYF. CDR3 bases: TGTGCCAGCAGTTACCCACGACAGGGTATGGATACGCAGTATTTT.

CDR3 in DNA: TGTGCCAGCAGCGTAGATACGGGAGAGACCCAGTACTTC. Its translation is CASSVDTGETQYF. This rearrangement joins TRBV9 to TRBJ2-5; D unclear. Per the germline V gene, CDR1 is SGDLS and CDR2 is YYNGEE. V shed 0 bases and J shed 4 bases, with 7 bases lying between them. The CDR3 contains 13 residues. The complete variable domain, with remaining parts taken from reference TRBV9 and TRBJ2-5, reads DSGVTQTPKHLITATGQRVTLRCSPRSGDLSVYWYQQSLDQGLQFLIQYYNGEERAKGNILERFSAQQFPDLHSELNLSSLELGDSALYFCASSVDTGETQYFGPGTRLLVL.

The J gene is TRBJ2-5, the V gene TRBV7-8; 8 positions agree with TRBD1. The CDR3 loop spans 14 amino acids. V was clipped by 2 bases and J by 9 bases; unmatched bases: 8. Germline V CDR1 and CDR2: SGHVS, FQNEAQ. Here the CDR3 DNA reads TGTGCCAGCAGCTTAACTCGGACAGGGCGGGCCCAGTACTTC. Protein: CASSLTRTGRAQYF.

The chain couples TRBV11-2 to TRBJ1-1, with TRBD1 identical over 7 bases. The germline CDR1 and CDR2 sequences are SGHAT and FQNNGV. With 1 base clipped from V and 4 bases from J, the junction kept 9 bases outside the gene matches. The CDR3 totals 16 residues. CDR3 amino acids: CASSLALTGSGTEAFF. CDR3 DNA sequence: TGTGCCAGCAGCTTAGCCCTGACAGGGTCTGGCACTGAAGCTTTCTTT.

The V and J genes are TRBV18 and TRBJ1-2; D not certain. CDR3 size: 14 residues. CDR1 is KGHSH, CDR2 LQKENI, per germline. V was trimmed by 3 bases and J by 8 bases, leaving 16 bases between them. The CDR3 loop is CASSPSPEHRGYTF. The CDR3 region has the DNA TGTGCCAGCTCACCCAGTCCGGAACACAGAGGCTACACCTTC.

The chain couples TRBV28 to TRBJ1-6; D is unclear. The CDR3 totals 13 residues. Germline CDR1 and CDR2: MDHEN and SYDVKM. V was trimmed by 5 bases and J by 7 bases, leaving 9 bases between them. The CDR3 coding sequence is TGTGCCAGCAGTCCCCAGACAAATTCACCCCTCCACTTT. Translated: CASSPQTNSPLHF. The variable domain in full, with the rest retrieved from reference TRBV28 and TRBJ1-6, is DVKVTQSSRYLVKRTGEKVFLECVQDMDHENMFWYRQDPGLGLRLIYFSYDVKMKEKGDIPEGYSVSREKKERFSLILESASTNQTSMYLCASSPQTNSPLHFGNGTRLTVT.

The rearrangement joins TRBV6-1 to TRBJ2-7; no firm D call. V lost 1 base, J lost 2 bases, and 9 bases lay in between. Germline V gene data show CDR1 as MNHNS and CDR2 as SASEGT. CDR3 size: 14 residues. Written as DNA, the CDR3 is TGTGCCAGCAGTGAAGGACGGGTCGCCTACGAGCAGTACTTC. Translation: CASSEGRVAYEQYF.

The CDR3: CASLGLPGGKSGYTF. The CDR3 DNA sequence: TGTGCCAGCCTGGGTTTACCAGGGGGCAAAAGTGGCTACACCTTC. The chain has TRBV3-1 (or the pseudogene TRBV3-2) and TRBJ1-2, with 8 nucleotides matching TRBD1. Germline CDR1 is LGHDT and CDR2 is YNNKEL (reference sequence). The CDR3 loop spans 15 amino acids. The ends lost 8 bases at V and 7 bases at J; junction bases unmatched: 15.

This clone was seen once. The chain links TRBV27 to TRBJ1-1; possibly TRBD1 for D (6 bases). Trimming pared 5 bases from V and 4 bases from J, leaving 14 bases between. CDR1 is MNHEY and CDR2 is SMNVEV in the germline V gene (reference sequence). This CDR3 has 14 residues. The CDR3 reads CASSPADRTTEAFF. The CDR3 coding sequence is TGTGCCAGCAGTCCAGCCGACAGGACCACTGAAGCTTTCTTT.

The gene calls are TRBV12-3 or TRBV12-4 and TRBJ1-2, with D unclear. V was cut by 3 bases and J by 5 bases, with 10 bases left in between. The CDR3 is 13 amino acids. CDR3 in amino acids: CASSFLSDYGYTF. CDR3 nucleotides: TGTGCCAGCAGTTTCCTTTCAGATTATGGCTACACCTTC.

This chain links TRBV20-1 with TRBJ1-4; D unclear. CDR1 and CDR2 from the germline V gene are DFQATT and SNEGSKA (reference sequence). The germline V and J ends were trimmed by 6 bases and 8 bases, with 10 bases remaining between them. This CDR3 has 11 residues. The CDR3 nucleotides are TGCAGTGCCGAGGATGCGGAAAAACTGTTTTTT. The encoded protein is CSAEDAEKLFF.

This clone occurred once. The rearrangement uses TRBV3-1 (or the pseudogene TRBV3-2) and TRBJ2-7; 9 nucleotides agree with TRBD1. In germline, CDR1 is LGHDT, CDR2 YNNKEL (reference sequence). Trimming removed 1 base from V and 6 bases from J; junction bases left unmatched: 4. This CDR3 spans 14 amino acids. The CDR3 bases are TGTGCCAGCAGCCAAGTCAGGACAGGGGCCGAGCAGTACTTC. Translated: CASSQVRTGAEQYF.

The chain recombines TRBV12-3 or TRBV12-4 with TRBJ1-1, with unresolved D. The CDR3 is made up of 13 amino acids. The ends were cut back, 6 bases at V and 2 bases at J, with 10 bases in the middle. CDR3 in amino acids: CASSVTANTEAFF. The CDR3 region has the DNA TGTGCCAGCAGCGTTACAGCCAACACTGAAGCTTTCTTT.

V usage is TRBV20-1 and J usage is TRBJ2-7; D is perhaps TRBD2 (5 bases). This CDR3 is built from 11 residues. Germline CDR1 and CDR2: DFQATT and SNEGSKA (reference sequence). Trimming took off 7 bases at V and 4 bases at J, with 11 bases between the two ends. CDR3 bases: TGCAGTGGTGAGGGAGATTACGAGCAGTACTTC. Amino acids: CSGEGDYEQYF.

J is TRBJ2-5 and V is TRBV3-1 (or the pseudogene TRBV3-2); D remains ambiguous. Trimming took 5 bases from V and 7 from J, leaving 14 bases between them. This CDR3 has 13 amino acids. In germline, CDR1 is LGHDT, CDR2 YNNKEL (reference sequence). The CDR3 bases are TGTGCCAGCAGCTACTCCCTACAGTTGACCCAGTACTTC. Amino acids: CASSYSLQLTQYF.